This entry lists 22 T cell receptor beta chains sequenced from one sample in a study of monozygotic twins with inflammatory bowel disease. TCRdb reworked the 5' RACE reads into one entry per CDR3 protein, no DNA. Its listing shows 90,000 to 110,000 distinct CDR3 sequences. Sequenced input: blood. Every receptor here comes from a human donor with ulcerative colitis or Crohn's disease, or a healthy co-twin of an affected twin (not recorded which).

This chain connects TRBV7-9 to TRBJ2-2. CDR1 and CDR2 (germline): SEHNR, FQNEAQ (reference sequence). The CDR3 runs 14 residues. The CDR3 is CASSLRVDTGELFF. The full variable domain, completed using reference TRBV7-9 and TRBJ2-2, is DTGVSQNPRHKITKRGQNVTFRCDPISEHNRLYWYRQTLGQGPEFLTYFQNEAQLEKSRLLSDRFSAERPKGSFSTLEIQRTEQGDSAMYLCASSLRVDTGELFFGEGSRLTVL.

This sequence joins TRBV5-1 and TRBJ2-1; TCRdb names TRBD2, which stays unverified in the absence of DNA. The germline CDR1 and CDR2 sequences are SGHRS and YFSETQ. The length of the CDR3 is 17 residues. The CDR3 sequence: CASSLAIGGGMNNEQFF.

The chain is built from TRBV29-1 and TRBJ2-1; TCRdb picks TRBD2, but there is no DNA to check that call. Germline lookup yields CDR1 SQVTM and CDR2 ANQGSEA. The CDR3 spans 13 residues. CDR3 sequence reads: CSAGTSAYNEQFF.

V gene TRBV7-9 combines with J gene TRBJ2-2; the D gene TCRdb calls, TRBD1, cannot be checked with no DNA. CDR3 length equals 12 residues. The V gene's germline CDR1 is SEHNR and CDR2 FQNEAQ (reference sequence). CDR3 sequence reads: CASSLGTMELFF.

The rearrangement uses TRBV11-2 and TRBJ1-4. The CDR3 has 15 residues. CDR1 SGHAT and CDR2 FQNNGV come from the germline V gene. The CDR3 reads CASSLVGLANEKLFF.

This chain connects TRBV12-3 or TRBV12-4 to TRBJ2-3; the D call from TCRdb, TRBD1, cannot be confirmed without DNA. CDR3 length: 16 residues. CDR3 region: CASSLALGGGTDTQYF.

The chain uses TRBV15 and TRBJ2-3; TCRdb proposes TRBD1, but this gene call is untestable without DNA. The CDR3 is made up of 17 amino acids. Looked up from germline, CDR1 is LNHNV and CDR2 is YYDKDF (reference sequence). The CDR3 region is CATSSHQGGGSTDTQYF.

CDR3 residues: CSASSDSGGRTDTQYF. The chain uses TRBV20-1 and TRBJ2-3; the TRBD2 assignment by TCRdb is unverifiable without DNA. Germline values: CDR1 DFQATT, CDR2 SNEGSKA (reference sequence). The CDR3 is made up of 16 amino acids.

The V and J genes are TRBV6-2 or TRBV6-3 and TRBJ1-5; TCRdb returns TRBD1, unconfirmable since there is no DNA. The CDR3 spans 13 residues. From germline, CDR1 is MNHEY and CDR2 SVGEGT. Here the CDR3 reads CASSPYPDQPQHF.

The chain links TRBV7-2 to TRBJ2-7; lacking DNA, the TRBD2 call made by TCRdb goes unchecked. The V gene's germline CDR1 is SGHTA and CDR2 FQGNSA. The CDR3 spans 14 residues. CDR3 protein: CASSPRLGTYEQYF.

The rearrangement links TRBV7-2 to TRBJ2-7. The CDR3 loop spans 13 amino acids. Germline V lookup: CDR1 SGHTA, CDR2 FQGNSA. The CDR3 here is CASSSWEQNEQYF.

This chain's CDR3 is CSAREGTPRYF. This sequence joins TRBV20-1 and TRBJ1-2; TCRdb's assignment of TRBD1 cannot be checked, as there is no DNA. Germline V gives CDR1 DFQATT, CDR2 SNEGSKA (reference sequence). The CDR3 is made up of 11 amino acids.

The V call is TRBV5-1, the J call TRBJ2-7; lacking DNA, the TRBD1 call made by TCRdb goes unchecked. The CDR3 has 15 amino acids. Germline-derived CDR1 and CDR2 are SGHRS and YFSETQ. CDR3 amino acids: CASSYWTGVPYEQYF.

The chain combines TRBV4-2 with TRBJ1-6. This CDR3 has 16 residues. In germline, CDR1 is LGHNA, CDR2 YNFKEQ. The CDR3 sequence is CASSPLLGSYNSPLHF.

V and J are TRBV20-1 and TRBJ2-1; the D call of TRBD2 rests on TCRdb alone, since no DNA is present to check it. This CDR3 comprises 11 residues. CDR1 DFQATT and CDR2 SNEGSKA come from the germline V gene (reference sequence). The CDR3 sequence is CSARRGLEQFF.

The chain is built from TRBV15 and TRBJ1-5; TCRdb designates TRBD1, a call that cannot be tested without DNA. From germline, CDR1 is LNHNV and CDR2 YYDKDF (reference sequence). The CDR3 extends over 18 amino acids. The CDR3 loop is CATSRAIITGDSNQPQHF. Together with reference TRBV15 and TRBJ1-5, the CDR3 gives the full variable domain: DAMVIQNPRYQVTQFGKPVTLSCSQTLNHNVMYWYQQKSSQAPKLLFHYYDKDFNNEADTPDNFQSRRPNTSFCFLDIRSPGLGDTAMYLCATSRAIITGDSNQPQHFGDGTRLSIL.

The V gene is TRBV27, the J gene TRBJ1-5; the D call of TRBD1 rests on TCRdb alone, since no DNA is present to check it. Germline lookup yields CDR1 MNHEY and CDR2 SMNVEV (reference sequence). The CDR3 spans 15 residues. CDR3: CASRPGTGVDQPQHF.

This rearrangement joins TRBV9 to TRBJ2-1; TCRdb selects TRBD2, and the lack of DNA leaves this call unchecked. This CDR3 comprises 17 residues. From germline, CDR1 is SGDLS and CDR2 YYNGEE. The CDR3 reads CASSTKGLAGSYNEQFF.

V gene TRBV13 combines with J gene TRBJ2-7; TCRdb calls TRBD1, which cannot be checked without DNA. This CDR3 region has 15 residues. Germline CDR1 reads PRHDT; CDR2 reads FYEKMQ (reference sequence). Here the CDR3 reads CASSLAEDRAYEQYF.

J is TRBJ2-1 and V is TRBV30; the D gene TCRdb calls, TRBD2, cannot be checked with no DNA. CDR1 and CDR2 from the germline V gene are GTSNPN and SVGIG (reference sequence). The CDR3 runs 15 residues. The CDR3 here is CAWSVGSGAYNEQFF.

The chain recombines TRBV5-6 with TRBJ2-3; the TCRdb call, TRBD2, lacks DNA for checking. Germline V CDR1 and CDR2: SGHDT, YYEEEE. This CDR3 has 14 amino acids. The CDR3 here is CASSLGPTTDTQYF.

The chain combines TRBV6-1 with TRBJ2-3; the D call from TCRdb, TRBD1, cannot be confirmed without DNA. CDR1 is MNHNS and CDR2 is SASEGT in the germline V gene. The length of the CDR3 is 15 residues. CDR3 sequence reads: CASSPGHLSTDTQYF.